The clone carrying this T cell receptor beta chain was detected a few times. No antigen is known for it. This specimen comes from a study of CD8 T cells in ankylosing spondylitis. Study findings and constraints: Researchers reportedly found disease-linked clones significantly enriched in matched ankylosing spondylitis synovial fluid.

Quantitative 5'-RACE with molecular barcodes produced the TCR beta libraries. TCRdb re-analysed the 5' RACE reads in MiXCR, keeping a single row per CDR3 protein. The data contain approximately 350,000 distinct CDR3 sequences, around 20% of them seen just once; the ten biggest clones take up about 12%. Deletions cut 8 bases from V and 2 bases from J, with 13 bases between. This CDR3 comprises 13 residues. The source material was blood, either unsorted or a sorted T cell fraction (not recorded which). The sequence derives from a male donor with ankylosing spondylitis or in good health (not recorded which). The rearrangement joins TRBV12-3 or TRBV12-4 to TRBJ2-7, with a possible D match to TRBD2 (6 bases). The CDR3: CASRQAGTYEQYF. In DNA form, the CDR3 reads TGTGCCAGCCGTCAAGCGGGTACCTACGAGCAGTACTTC.